What follows are 5 T cell receptor beta chains derived from one specimen sequenced in a study of shared clonotypes between healthy human individuals. The assay was immunoSEQ multiplex PCR, and TCRdb's table has in-frame clones only and misses some. This table has millions of clones, less than 95% appearing once. CD45RO-negative, CCR7-selected cells formed the naive CD8 fraction, which excluded terminally differentiated effector memory CD45RA+ cells. The material sequenced was naive CD8+ T cells sorted from blood. Source of these receptors: a man aged 18-30 years in good health.

The rearrangement uses TRBV5-6 and TRBJ1-2; 10 nucleotides line up with TRBD1. This CDR3 spans 16 amino acids. Germline V CDR1 and CDR2: SGHDT, YYEEEE. Trimming at V came to 4 bases and at J to 4 bases, leaving 10 bases not matched to a gene. In DNA, the CDR3 is TGTGCCAGCAGCCACGGGACAGGGGAATTGAGCTATGGCTACACCTTC. Its protein product is CASSHGTGELSYGYTF.

The V call is TRBV25-1, the J call TRBJ2-1, with no clear D. Germline loops: CDR1 MGHDK, CDR2 SYGVNS. V was clipped by 3 bases and J by 3 bases, with 6 bases between them. The CDR3 has 13 amino acids. Here the CDR3 DNA reads TGTGCCAGCAGTGAGAGTAACTACAATGAGCAGTTCTTC. The encoded protein is CASSESNYNEQFF.

The genes are TRBV5-6 and TRBJ2-7; TRBD1 matches at 9 bases. J gave up 4 bases and V 3 bases, and 8 bases lay outside the gene matches. The CDR3 is 15 amino acids. The V gene's germline CDR1 is SGHDT and CDR2 YYEEEE. For the CDR3, the DNA is TGTGCCAGCAGCTATATTACAGGGGGCGTTTACGAGCAGTACTTC. Residues: CASSYITGGVYEQYF.

As DNA, the CDR3 is TGTGCCAGCAGCTCCTTTTTTGGGGAGACTGAAGCTTTCTTT. Residues: CASSSFFGETEAFF. The chain recombines TRBV6-5 with TRBJ1-1; D is uncertain. The CDR3 has 14 amino acids. Trimming left V 6 bases short and J 5 bases short, with 16 bases between. Looked up from germline, CDR1 is MNHEY and CDR2 is SVGAGI.

This chain links TRBV27 with TRBJ2-1, with D possibly being TRBD2 (6 bases). The CDR3 is made up of 18 amino acids. Deletions cut 6 bases from V and 4 bases from J, with 25 bases between. CDR1 is MNHEY, CDR2 SMNVEV, per germline (reference sequence). The CDR3 bases are TGTGCCAGCAGCCCTATTTTTACTATAGCGGTGGAATACAATGAGCAGTTCTTC. Protein: CASSPIFTIAVEYNEQFF.